This T cell receptor (beta chain) was retrieved from a study of Graves' ophthalmopathy and Graves' hyperthyroidism. On the study more broadly: Peripheral blood collection took place at initial diagnosis, before any treatment.

Germline V gene data show CDR1 as MGHRA and CDR2 as YSYEKL. The CDR3 contains 16 residues. Amplification of the TCR beta CDR3 regions used RNA transcripts (as template). The workflow started with a first-round RT-PCR run with HTBI primers and then moved on to a second-round multiplex PCR. MiXCR was run by TCRdb on the multiplex PCR reads, yielding one entry per CDR3 protein. Of 650,000 to 800,000 distinct CDR3 sequences detected, about 41% appear once; the ten largest clones hold 3% to 4%. Study-level points and caveats: A model of 13 signatures distinguished ophthalmopathy from stable hyperthyroidism at about 86% sensitivity and about 80% specificity. The authors also found most expanded thyroid clonotypes above 0.001 frequency in blood.

Comments on this clonotype: Its antigen remains unknown. One end of the junction fails to match germline, which may point to a read error.

The chain recombines TRBV4-1 with TRBJ2-5, with 7 nucleotides matching TRBD1. Material for sequencing was peripheral blood. This clonotype was sampled from an adult man with Graves' ophthalmopathy. This CDR3 reads CASGQVLGGLQETQYF. The CDR3 nucleotides are TGCGCCAGCGGCCAAGTGCTAGGGGGCCTACAAGAGACCCAGTACTTC.